This entry is about one T cell receptor (beta chain). As yet, its antigen is unknown. Investigators reverse transcribed all isolated RNA, so they sequenced expressed TCRB transcripts. The assay was immunoSEQ multiplex PCR, and TCRdb's table has in-frame clones only and misses some. Of about 150,000 clones listed, approximately 10% were seen once; the top ten hold about 1.9%. The germline V gene encodes CDR1 ENHRY and CDR2 SYGVKD. V gave up 0 bases and J gave up 11 bases; unmatched junction bases: 2. The CDR3 covers 12 residues. This sample stems from a study of beta chain features in type 1 diabetes. Study-wide findings and caveats: Whatever favoring of shorter templates PCR might show would apply equally to patients and controls.

The chain uses TRBV10-3 and TRBJ1-2; TRBD1 matches 8 bases. This receptor was identified in a man aged 18 to 30 in good health. Sequencing input: central memory CD4+ T cells from blood. Here the CDR3 DNA reads TGTGCCATCAGTGAGTCGACAGGGGAATACACCTTC. This gives the protein CAISESTGEYTF.